This TCR beta chain originates from a study of blood T cell repertoires in COVID-19. Turning to the study itself: Acute-phase and convalescent COVID-19 samples originated in the United States, Italy and Spain.

Germline CDR1 reads SGDLS; CDR2 reads YYNGEE. The CDR3 totals 14 residues. Trimming stripped 0 bases from V and 0 bases from J, with 7 bases between. TCRdb keeps only in-frame clones here, not all; method: immunoSEQ multiplex PCR. The data hold nearly 90,000 clones, with 80% to 90% observed a single time. This chain uses TRBV9 with TRBJ2-7; D is perhaps TRBD1 (5 bases). This TCR was sampled from a man aged 80 or over with acute or convalescent COVID-19. The sequenced sample consisted of peripheral blood. CDR3 protein: CASSVGGFSYEQYF. The DNA of the CDR3 is TGTGCCAGCAGCGTAGGGGGCTTCTCCTACGAGCAGTACTTC. Full variable domain (rest looked up from reference TRBV9 and TRBJ2-7): DSGVTQTPKHLITATGQRVTLRCSPRSGDLSVYWYQQSLDQGLQFLIQYYNGEERAKGNILERFSAQQFPDLHSELNLSSLELGDSALYFCASSVGGFSYEQYFGPGTRLTVT.